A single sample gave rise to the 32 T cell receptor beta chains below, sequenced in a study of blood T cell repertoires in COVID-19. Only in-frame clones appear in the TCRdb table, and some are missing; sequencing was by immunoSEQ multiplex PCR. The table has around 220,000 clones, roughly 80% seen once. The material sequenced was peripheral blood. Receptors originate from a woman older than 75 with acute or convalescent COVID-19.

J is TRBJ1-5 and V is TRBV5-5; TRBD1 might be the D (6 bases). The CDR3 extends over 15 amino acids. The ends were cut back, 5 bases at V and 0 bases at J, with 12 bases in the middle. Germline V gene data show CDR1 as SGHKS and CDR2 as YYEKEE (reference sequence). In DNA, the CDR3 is TGTGCCAGCAGGCAACAGGGTTATAGCAATCAGCCCCAGCATTTT. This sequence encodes CASRQQGYSNQPQHF.

DNA of the CDR3: TGTGCCAGCAGCGTACAGCTTAACTATGGCTACACCTTC. Translated: CASSVQLNYGYTF. J is TRBJ1-2 and V is TRBV6-4, with D hard to call. V lost 6 bases, J lost 1 base, and 9 bases lay in between. CDR3 size: 13 residues. The germline CDR1 and CDR2 sequences are MRHNA and SNTAGT.

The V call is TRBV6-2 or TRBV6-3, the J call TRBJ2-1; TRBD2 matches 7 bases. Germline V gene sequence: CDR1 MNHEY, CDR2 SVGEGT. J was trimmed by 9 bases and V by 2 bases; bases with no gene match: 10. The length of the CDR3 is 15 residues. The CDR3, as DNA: TGTGCCAGCAGTTACGCGGGGGTTACTACGAGTGAGCAGTTCTTC. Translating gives CASSYAGVTTSEQFF.

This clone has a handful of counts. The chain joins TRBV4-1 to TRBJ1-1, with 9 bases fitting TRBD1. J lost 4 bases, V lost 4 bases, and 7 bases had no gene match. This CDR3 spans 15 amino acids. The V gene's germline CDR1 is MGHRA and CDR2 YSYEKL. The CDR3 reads CASSLQGALTTEAFF. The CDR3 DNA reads TGCGCCAGCAGCCTACAGGGGGCGTTAACCACTGAAGCTTTCTTT.

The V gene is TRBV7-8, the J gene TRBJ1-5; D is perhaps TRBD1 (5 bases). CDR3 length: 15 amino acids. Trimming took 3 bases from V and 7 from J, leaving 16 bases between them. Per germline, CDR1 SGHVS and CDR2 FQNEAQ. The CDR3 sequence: CASSLGPNQGQPQHF. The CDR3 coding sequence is TGTGCCAGCAGCTTGGGCCCAAACCAGGGACAGCCCCAGCATTTT.

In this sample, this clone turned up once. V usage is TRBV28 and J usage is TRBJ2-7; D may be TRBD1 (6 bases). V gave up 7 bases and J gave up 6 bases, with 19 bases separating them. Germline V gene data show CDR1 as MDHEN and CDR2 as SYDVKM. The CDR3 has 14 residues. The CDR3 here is CASNLGAEPTEQYF. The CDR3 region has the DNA TGTGCCAGCAACCTGGGGGCCGAGCCGACCGAGCAGTACTTC. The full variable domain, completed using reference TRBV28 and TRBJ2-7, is DVKVTQSSRYLVKRTGEKVFLECVQDMDHENMFWYRQDPGLGLRLIYFSYDVKMKEKGDIPEGYSVSREKKERFSLILESASTNQTSMYLCASNLGAEPTEQYFGPGTRLTVT.

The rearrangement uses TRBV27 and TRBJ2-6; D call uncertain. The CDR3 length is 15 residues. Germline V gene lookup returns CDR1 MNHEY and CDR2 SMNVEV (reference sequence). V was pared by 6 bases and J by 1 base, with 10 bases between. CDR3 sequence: CASRPTVSGANVLTF. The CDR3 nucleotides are TGTGCCAGCAGGCCGACTGTATCTGGGGCCAACGTCCTGACTTTC.

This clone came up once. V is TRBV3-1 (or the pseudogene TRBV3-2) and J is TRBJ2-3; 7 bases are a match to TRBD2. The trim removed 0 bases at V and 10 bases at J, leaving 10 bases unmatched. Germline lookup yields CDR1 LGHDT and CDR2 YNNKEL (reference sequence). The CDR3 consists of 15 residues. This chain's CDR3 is CASSQDTVGGVAQYF. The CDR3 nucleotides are TGTGCCAGCAGCCAAGATACGGTTGGGGGGGTCGCGCAGTATTTT.

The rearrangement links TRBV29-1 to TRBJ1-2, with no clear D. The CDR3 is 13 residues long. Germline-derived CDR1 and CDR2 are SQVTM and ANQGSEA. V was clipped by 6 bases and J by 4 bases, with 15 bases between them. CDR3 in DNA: TGCAGCGTGTCCTCCGAAGGAGTCTATGGCTACACCTTC. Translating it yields CSVSSEGVYGYTF.

The CDR3 DNA reads as TGTGCCAGCAGATCCGGGGGGGGCGTTGGCTACACCTTC. Its translation is CASRSGGGVGYTF. V gene TRBV27 combines with J gene TRBJ1-2, with D possibly being TRBD1 (6 bases). The CDR3 is made up of 13 amino acids. Trimming shortened V by 6 bases and J by 7 bases, and 15 bases separated the two germline ends. Germline lookup yields CDR1 MNHEY and CDR2 SMNVEV (reference sequence).

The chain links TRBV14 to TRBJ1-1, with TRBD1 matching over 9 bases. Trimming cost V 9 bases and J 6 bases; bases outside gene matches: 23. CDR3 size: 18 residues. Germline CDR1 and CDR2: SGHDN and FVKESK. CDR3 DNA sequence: TGTGCCAGTCCCCCGAGGGAAACGGGGACAGGGACTGTCGCTGAAGCTTTCTTT. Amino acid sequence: CASPPRETGTGTVAEAFF.

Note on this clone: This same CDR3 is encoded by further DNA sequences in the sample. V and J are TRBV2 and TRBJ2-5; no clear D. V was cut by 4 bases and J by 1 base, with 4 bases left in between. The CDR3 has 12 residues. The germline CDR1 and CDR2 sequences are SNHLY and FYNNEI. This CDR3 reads CASSVRQETQYF. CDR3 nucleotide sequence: TGTGCCAGCAGTGTTCGCCAAGAGACCCAGTACTTC.

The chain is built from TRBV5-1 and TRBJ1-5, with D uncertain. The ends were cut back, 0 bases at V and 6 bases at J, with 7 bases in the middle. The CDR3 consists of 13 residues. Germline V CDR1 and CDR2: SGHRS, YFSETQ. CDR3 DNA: TGCGCCAGCAGCTTGGAACCGAGTCAGCCCCAGCATTTT. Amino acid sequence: CASSLEPSQPQHF. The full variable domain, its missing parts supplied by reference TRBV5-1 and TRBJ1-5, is KAGVTQTPRYLIKTRGQQVTLSCSPISGHRSVSWYQQTPGQGLQFLFEYFSETQRNKGNFPGRFSGRQFSNSRSEMNVSTLELGDSALYLCASSLEPSQPQHFGDGTRLSIL.

The CDR3 reads CASRETGAYSPLHF. As DNA, the CDR3 is TGTGCCAGCAGGGAGACAGGAGCGTATTCACCCCTCCACTTT. The chain has TRBV7-9 and TRBJ1-6; weak D call: TRBD1 (6 bases). The CDR3 has 14 amino acids. V lost 6 bases to trimming and J lost 8 bases, with 14 bases between them. Germline CDR1 SEHNR, CDR2 FQNEAQ (reference sequence).

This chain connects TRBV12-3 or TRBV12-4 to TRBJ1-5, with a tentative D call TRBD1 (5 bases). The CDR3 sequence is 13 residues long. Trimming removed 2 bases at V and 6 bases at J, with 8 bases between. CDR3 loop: CASSLTGGQPQHF. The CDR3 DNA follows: TGTGCCAGCAGTTTAACGGGGGGTCAGCCCCAGCATTTT.

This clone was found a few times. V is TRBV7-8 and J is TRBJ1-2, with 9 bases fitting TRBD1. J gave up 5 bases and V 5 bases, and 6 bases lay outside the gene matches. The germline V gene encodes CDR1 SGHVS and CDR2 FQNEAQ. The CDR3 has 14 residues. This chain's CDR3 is CASSPGDREYGYTF. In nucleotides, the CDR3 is TGTGCCAGCAGCCCAGGGGACAGGGAATATGGCTACACCTTC.

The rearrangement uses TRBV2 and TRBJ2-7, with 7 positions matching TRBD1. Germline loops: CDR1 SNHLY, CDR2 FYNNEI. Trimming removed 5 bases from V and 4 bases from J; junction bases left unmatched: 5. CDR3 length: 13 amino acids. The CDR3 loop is CASSQETGYEQYF. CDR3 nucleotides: TGTGCCAGCAGTCAAGAGACAGGGTACGAGCAGTACTTC. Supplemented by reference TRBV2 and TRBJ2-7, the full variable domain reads EPEVTQTPSHQVTQMGQEVILRCVPISNHLYFYWYRQILGQKVEFLVSFYNNEISEKSEIFDDQFSVERPDGSNFTLKIRSTKLEDSAMYFCASSQETGYEQYFGPGTRLTVT.

This CDR3 is CASSVTSETSGWNEQFF. CDR3 bases: TGTGCCAGCAGCGTAACCTCCGAGACTAGCGGCTGGAATGAGCAGTTCTTC. The chain couples TRBV9 to TRBJ2-1; 9 bases agree with TRBD2. The CDR3 is 17 amino acids. The V segment lost 1 base and the J segment 7 bases; nucleotides outside the gene matches: 12. Germline assignment: CDR1 SGDLS and CDR2 YYNGEE.

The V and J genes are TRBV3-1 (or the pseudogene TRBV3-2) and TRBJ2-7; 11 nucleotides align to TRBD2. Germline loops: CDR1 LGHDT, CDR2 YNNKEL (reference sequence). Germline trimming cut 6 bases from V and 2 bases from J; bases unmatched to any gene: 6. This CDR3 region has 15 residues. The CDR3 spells CASSPNSGGAYEQYF. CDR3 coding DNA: TGTGCCAGCAGTCCAAATAGCGGGGGGGCCTACGAGCAGTACTTC.

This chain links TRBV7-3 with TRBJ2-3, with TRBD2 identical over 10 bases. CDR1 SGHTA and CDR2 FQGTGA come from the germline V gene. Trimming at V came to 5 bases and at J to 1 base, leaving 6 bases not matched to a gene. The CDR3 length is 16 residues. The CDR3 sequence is CASSPGTSVGTDTQYF. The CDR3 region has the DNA TGTGCCAGCAGCCCGGGGACTAGCGTAGGCACAGATACGCAGTATTTT.

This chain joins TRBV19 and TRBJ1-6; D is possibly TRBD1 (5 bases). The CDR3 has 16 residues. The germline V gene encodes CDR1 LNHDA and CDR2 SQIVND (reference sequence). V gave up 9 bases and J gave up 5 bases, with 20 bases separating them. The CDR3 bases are TGTGCCAGCCGGCCAGCGCGACAGCCGAATAATTCACCCCTCCACTTT. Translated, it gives CASRPARQPNNSPLHF. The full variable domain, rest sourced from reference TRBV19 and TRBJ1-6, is DGGITQSPKYLFRKEGQNVTLSCEQNLNHDAMYWYRQDPGQGLRLIYYSQIVNDFQKGDIAEGYSVSREKKESFPLTVTSAQKNPTAFYLCASRPARQPNNSPLHFGNGTRLTVT.

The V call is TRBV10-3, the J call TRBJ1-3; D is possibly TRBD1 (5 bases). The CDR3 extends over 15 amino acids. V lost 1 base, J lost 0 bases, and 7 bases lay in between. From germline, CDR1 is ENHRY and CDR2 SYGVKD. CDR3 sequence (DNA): TGTGCCATCAGTGAGTGGACAAACTCTGGAAACACCATATATTTT. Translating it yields CAISEWTNSGNTIYF.

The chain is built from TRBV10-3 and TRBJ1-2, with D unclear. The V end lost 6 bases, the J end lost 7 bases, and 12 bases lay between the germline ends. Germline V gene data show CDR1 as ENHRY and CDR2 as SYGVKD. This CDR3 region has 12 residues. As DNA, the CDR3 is TGTGCCATCAGGGCCGGGATAGGTGGCTACACCTTC. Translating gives CAIRAGIGGYTF.

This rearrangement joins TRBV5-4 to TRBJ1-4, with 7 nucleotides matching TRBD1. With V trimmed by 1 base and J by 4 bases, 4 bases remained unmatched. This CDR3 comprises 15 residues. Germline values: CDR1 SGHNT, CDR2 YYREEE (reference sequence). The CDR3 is CASSLWDSLNEKLFF. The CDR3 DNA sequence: TGTGCCAGCAGCTTGTGGGACAGTCTTAATGAAAAACTGTTTTTT. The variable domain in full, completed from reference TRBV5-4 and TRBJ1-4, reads ETGVTQSPTHLIKTRGQQVTLRCSSQSGHNTVSWYQQALGQGPQFIFQYYREEENGRGNFPPRFSGLQFPNYSSELNVNALELDDSALYLCASSLWDSLNEKLFFGSGTQLSVL.

The CDR3 coding sequence is TGTGCCAGCAGCCCAACGTTTACAGGGTGGACTGAAGCTTTCTTT. Residues: CASSPTFTGWTEAFF. This chain connects TRBV3-1 (or the pseudogene TRBV3-2) to TRBJ1-1; a possible D gene is TRBD1 (6 bases). The germline V gene has CDR1 LGHDT and CDR2 YNNKEL (reference sequence). CDR3 size: 15 residues. Trimming cost V 4 bases and J 5 bases, with 17 bases left between them.

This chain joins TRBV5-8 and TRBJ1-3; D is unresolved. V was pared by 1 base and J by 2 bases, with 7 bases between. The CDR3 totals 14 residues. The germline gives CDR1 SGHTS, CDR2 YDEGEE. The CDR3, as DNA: TGTGCCAGCAGCTTGTCGGGGACTGGAAACACCATATATTTT. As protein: CASSLSGTGNTIYF.

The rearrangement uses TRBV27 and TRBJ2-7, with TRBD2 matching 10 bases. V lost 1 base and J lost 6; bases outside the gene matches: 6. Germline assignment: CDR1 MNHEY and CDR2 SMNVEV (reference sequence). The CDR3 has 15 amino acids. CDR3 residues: CASSLLASGSSEQYF. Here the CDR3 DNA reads TGTGCCAGCAGTTTATTGGCTAGCGGGAGTAGCGAGCAGTACTTC.

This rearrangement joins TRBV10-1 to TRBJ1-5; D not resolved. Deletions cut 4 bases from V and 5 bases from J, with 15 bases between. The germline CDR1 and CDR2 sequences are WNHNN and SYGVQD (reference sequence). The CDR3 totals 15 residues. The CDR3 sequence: CASSGGQMFDQPQHF. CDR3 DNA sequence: TGCGCCAGCAGTGGAGGCCAGATGTTTGATCAGCCCCAGCATTTT.

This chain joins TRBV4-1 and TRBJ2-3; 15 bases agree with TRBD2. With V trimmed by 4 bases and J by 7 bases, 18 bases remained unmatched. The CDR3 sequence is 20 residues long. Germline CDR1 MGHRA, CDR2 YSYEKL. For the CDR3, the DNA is TGCGCCAGCAGCCTCCGGACTAGCGGGAGGGCCTCCCCTAAAACATATACGCAGTATTTT. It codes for CASSLRTSGRASPKTYTQYF.

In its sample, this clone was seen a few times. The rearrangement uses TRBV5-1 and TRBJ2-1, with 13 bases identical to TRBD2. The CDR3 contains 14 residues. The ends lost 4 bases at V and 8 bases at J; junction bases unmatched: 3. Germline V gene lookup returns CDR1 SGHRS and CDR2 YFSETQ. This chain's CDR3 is CASSRTSGSDEQFF. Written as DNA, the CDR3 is TGCGCCAGCAGCCGGACTAGCGGGAGTGATGAGCAGTTCTTC.

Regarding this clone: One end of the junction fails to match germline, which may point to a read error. Here the CDR3 DNA reads TGTGCCAGCAGCCTGGGACTAGATGAAGTCTTC. Its translation: CASSLGLDEVF. The chain carries TRBV5-6 and TRBJ2-7, with 8 bases aligning to TRBD2. Germline V gene lookup returns CDR1 SGHDT and CDR2 YYEEEE. CDR3 length equals 11 residues. The full variable domain, with the rest looked up from reference TRBV5-6 and TRBJ2-7, is DAGVTQSPTHLIKTRGQQVTLRCSPKSGHDTVSWYQQALGQGPQFIFQYYEEEERQRGNFPDRFSGHQFPNYSSELNVNALLLGDSALYLCASSLGLDEVFGPGTRLTVT.

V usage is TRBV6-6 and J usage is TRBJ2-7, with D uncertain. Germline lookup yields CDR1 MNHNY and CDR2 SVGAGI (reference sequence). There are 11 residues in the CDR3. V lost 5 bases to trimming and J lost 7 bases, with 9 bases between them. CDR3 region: CASSESWEQYF. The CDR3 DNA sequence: TGTGCCAGCAGTGAGTCCTGGGAGCAGTACTTC.